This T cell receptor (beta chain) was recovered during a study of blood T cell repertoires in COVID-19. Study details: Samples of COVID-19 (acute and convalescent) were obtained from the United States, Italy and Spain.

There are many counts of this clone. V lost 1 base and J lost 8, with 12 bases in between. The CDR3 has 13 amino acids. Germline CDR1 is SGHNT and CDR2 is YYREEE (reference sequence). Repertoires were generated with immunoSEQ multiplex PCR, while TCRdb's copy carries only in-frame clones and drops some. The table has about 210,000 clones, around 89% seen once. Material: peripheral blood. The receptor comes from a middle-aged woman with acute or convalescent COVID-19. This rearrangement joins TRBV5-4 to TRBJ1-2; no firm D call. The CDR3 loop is CASSLWEGNGYTF. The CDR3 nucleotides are TGTGCCAGCAGCTTGTGGGAGGGTAACGGCTACACCTTC.